This TCR beta chain was retrieved from a study of blood T cell repertoires in COVID-19. In the study overall: The origin of the acute and convalescent COVID-19 samples was the United States, Italy and Spain.

Per the original methods: By means of reference gene primer amplification, nucleated cell counts were estimated. Clones were sequenced by immunoSEQ multiplex PCR, and TCRdb holds only the in-frame ones, with some missing. The V and J calls and clone size are taken from that table; D and trimming were inferred from the DNA. Of over 200,000 clones listed, just under 90% are singletons. The V end lost 4 bases, the J end lost 3 bases, and 10 bases lay between the germline ends. This CDR3 is 14 amino acids long. The germline V gene has CDR1 MGHRA and CDR2 YSYEKL. In Seattle, patients joined the study during active infection and were tracked longitudinally.

Sequences were obtained from peripheral blood. The chain joins TRBV4-1 to TRBJ2-4; D is unclear. This TCR came from a man younger than 45 with COVID-19, enrolled during active disease. The CDR3 sequence: CASSLGQDKNIQYF. CDR3 sequence (DNA): TGCGCCAGCAGCCTGGGCCAAGACAAAAACATTCAGTACTTC.